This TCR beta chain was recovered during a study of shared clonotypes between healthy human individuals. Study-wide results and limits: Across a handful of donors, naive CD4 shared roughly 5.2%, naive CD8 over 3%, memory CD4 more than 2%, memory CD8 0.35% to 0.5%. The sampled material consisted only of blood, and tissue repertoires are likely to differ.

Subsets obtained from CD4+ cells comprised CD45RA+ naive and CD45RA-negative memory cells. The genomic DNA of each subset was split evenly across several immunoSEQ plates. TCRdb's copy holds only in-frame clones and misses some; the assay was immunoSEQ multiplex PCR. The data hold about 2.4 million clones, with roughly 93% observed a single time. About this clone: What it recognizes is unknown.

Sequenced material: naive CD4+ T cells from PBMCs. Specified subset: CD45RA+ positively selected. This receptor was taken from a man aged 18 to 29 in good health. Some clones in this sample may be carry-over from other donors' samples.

Written as DNA, the CDR3 is TGTGCCAGCAGTTTGGGGACGCTGGGCGGTGAAAAACTGTTTTTT. Encoded protein: CASSLGTLGGEKLFF. This chain uses TRBV28 with TRBJ1-4; maybe TRBD1 (5 bases). Germline loops: CDR1 MDHEN, CDR2 SYDVKM. V was pared by 3 bases and J by 7 bases, with 15 bases between. CDR3 length: 15 amino acids.